Sequencing of this TCR beta chain was carried out in a study of CD8+ T cells in alopecia areata. About the study: A 6-month period off drug followed tofacitinib, which lasted 6 to 18 months.

The CDR3 totals 11 residues. The germline CDR1 and CDR2 sequences are MGHDK and SYGVNS. V gave up 4 bases and J gave up 6 bases, with 6 bases separating them. Treatment denoted: oral pan-JAK inhibitor, 5-10 mg twice daily. Comment on this clone: What it recognizes is unknown.

RNA was extracted and reverse transcribed into cDNA as the sequencing template. The protocol was immunoSEQ multiplex PCR, while the TCRdb copy is restricted to in-frame clones and leaves out a portion. The sample includes about 70,000 clones, over 25% of them seen just once. Study-level findings and limits: Affected lesional scalp, above all in alopecia totalis/universalis, was more clonal than normal scalp.

The V and J genes are TRBV25-1 and TRBJ1-1, with D hard to call. Here the sequenced sample was CD8+ T cells sorted from blood, taken at week 4, from a patient treated with tofacitinib. This TCR was sampled from a human donor with alopecia areata. This CDR3 is CASSVGPEAFF. The CDR3, as DNA: TGTGCCAGCAGTGTCGGCCCTGAAGCTTTCTTT.